This TCR beta chain was recovered during a study of T-cell memory formation after mild COVID-19. Findings of the study overall: Contracting CD8+ clones were enriched in EMRA, CD4+ mainly in CM and EM. A second wave expanding day 15 to 37 was CD4+-biased; contracting clones were balanced.

A few counts support this clonotype. Its cognate antigen is unknown. Via MiXCR, TCRdb re-called the 5' RACE reads, giving one row per CDR3 protein. The sample yields around 410,000 distinct CDR3 sequences, 20% to 25% seen once. The germline V and J ends were trimmed by 5 bases and 2 bases, with 9 bases remaining between them. This CDR3 has 14 amino acids. Germline V gene lookup returns CDR1 SEHNR and CDR2 FQNEAQ (reference sequence). What was sequenced was PBMCs or a T cell subset sorted from them (not recorded which). This TCR was recovered from an adult woman who had mild COVID-19 (a few samples of this study predate the infection). Cell type and time point are not known. The V and J genes are TRBV7-9 and TRBJ2-2; D may be TRBD2 (5 bases). Here the CDR3 DNA reads TGTGCCAGCAGCCGAGGAGGAAACACCGGGGAGCTGTTTTTT. Its protein product is CASSRGGNTGELFF.